This TCR beta chain emerged from a study of Ad26.COV2.S vaccination and SARS-CoV-2 variants (dated by TCRdb to the early 2020s). Notes on the research overall: Vaccine-arm donors came from COV1001, a multicentre, randomized, double-blind, placebo-controlled phase I-IIa trial of Ad26.COV2.S in healthy adults. Ad26.COV2.S was administered intramuscularly at a dose of 5x10^10 or 1x10^11 viral particles, either as one shot or as two shots given 56 days apart. TCRbeta repertoire sequencing was used to assess the specificity and breadth of SARS-CoV-2-reactive T cell receptors after Ad26.COV2.S vaccination. The TCR-sequenced set comprised about 30 samples: about 19 Ad26.COV2.S vaccine recipients, 5 placebo recipients and 8 SARS-CoV-2 convalescent individuals. Participants in the trial were split at random into five groups of five each, receiving low-dose or high-dose Ad26.COV2.S once or twice, or else placebo on both occasions. Throughout the experiments and outcome assessment, investigators stayed blinded to trial group allocation.

Germline trimming: 3 bases from V, 4 bases from J; junction bases outside gene matches: 3. As encoded in the germline V gene, CDR1 is SGHTA while CDR2 is FQGNSA. The CDR3 goes from the cysteine to the phenylalanine over 15 residues. The CDR3 DNA has 45 bases and is translated from base 1. In regard to this clone: Its recognized antigen is unknown. Base qualities were left out, and no much larger clone turns up one base away.

TCRbeta CDR3 regions were sequenced with the immunoSEQ Assay. After extraction, genomic DNA underwent amplification by bias-controlled multiplex PCR, followed by high-throughput sequencing. Turning to the authors' computational methods: To quantify the absolute abundance of every unique TCRbeta CDR3 region, sequences were collapsed and filtered. Usable DNA was measured by amplifying reference genes present in all nucleated cells, and TCRbeta template counts were normalized to that usable DNA to estimate T cell fraction. Repertoire TCRs were annotated as SARS-CoV-2-specific when V gene, CDR3 amino acid sequence and J gene were exactly matched to a known reactive TCR set. The reference SARS-CoV-2 TCR set was derived from MIRA and filtered for enrichment in COVID-19-positive ImmuneCODE repertoires, a step that removed public or cross-reactive TCRs. Using the MIRA antigens, annotated TCRs were further analysed by specific ORF or by position within an ORF. Depth was the summed frequency of annotated unique rearrangements, while breadth was defined as annotated unique rearrangements over total unique productive rearrangements. Two-sided Wilcoxon rank-sum tests were used to compare TCR breadth between groups. TCRdb limited this immuneACCESS table to in-frame rearrangements with V and J called. A share of clones is missing; checked studies link under half to unresolved V genes, and the rest is unexplained. V, J and clone size derive from that table, while D and trimming were established from the DNA sequence. This sample comprises about 680,000 clones, approximately 88% of them detected only once. Over 1.3% of the sample goes to the ten largest clones.

This specimen's treatment or condition label, per the study, means: 19 received Ad26.COV2.S at low or high dose, single or two shots; roughly five received placebo; per-sample allocation not given. For vaccine and placebo recipients, the sequenced repertoires came from samples collected on day 63 after the first injection. Cohort 1b enrolled around 23 adults aged 18-55 years at a single site in Boston, USA, between 29 July and 7 August 2020. Ad26.COV2.S was a replication-incompetent adenovirus type 26 vector expressing a prefusion-stabilized SARS-CoV-2 spike protein from the original Wuhan strain. The study at large found these results: Non-spike TCR breadth was comparable between vaccine and placebo recipients, consistent with the vaccine containing only spike. Substantial breadth of spike-specific CD8+ and CD4+ T cell responses was reported after vaccination. The study lacked the statistical power to compare responses across vaccine doses or regimens. According to the authors, total T cell responses may have been underestimated by the TCR breadth and depth analyses. Spike-specific TCR breadth was higher in Ad26.COV2.S recipients than in placebo recipients (P = 0.0014).

The rearranged segments are TRBV7-2 and TRBJ2-3; the central 11 bases match TRBD2. The source material was peripheral blood, sampled in a trial of Ad26.COV2.S vaccine versus placebo. The receptor was derived from a person between 18 and 59 years old who received the Ad26.COV2.S COVID-19 vaccine or a placebo. DNA sequence: TGTGCCAGCAGCTTGGGACTAGCGGCCTCAGATACGCAGTATTTT. This codes for CASSLGLAASDTQYF.